These 30 T cell receptor beta chains originate from one sample sequenced in a study of blood T cell repertoires in COVID-19. Only in-frame clones appear in the TCRdb table, and some are missing; sequencing was by immunoSEQ multiplex PCR. The sample has roughly 15,000 clones, 65% to 85% seen once; the top ten hold under 30%. The sample was peripheral blood. These receptors originate from a human donor in a cohort sampled during active COVID-19.

This clone was counted many times. The rearrangement joins TRBV3-1 (or the pseudogene TRBV3-2) to TRBJ1-2, with TRBD1 matching over 9 bases. The CDR3 length is 19 residues. The V gene's germline CDR1 is LGHDT and CDR2 YNNKEL (reference sequence). Losses at the gene ends were 8 bases for V and 3 bases for J; bases not matched to a gene: 22. Written as DNA, the CDR3 is TGTGCCAGCCGAACTCATAAACGGGGTCCGGGACAGGGACACTATGGCTACACCTTC. Translated: CASRTHKRGPGQGHYGYTF.

V gene TRBV24-1 combines with J gene TRBJ2-3, with D possibly being TRBD1 (5 bases). V lost 5 bases and J 3 bases, leaving 8 bases between the germline ends. Germline CDR1 and CDR2: KGHDR and SFDVKD. This CDR3 has 13 amino acids. CDR3 loop: CATSGRGTDTQYF. In DNA, the CDR3 is TGTGCCACCAGTGGTAGGGGTACAGATACGCAGTATTTT.

This clone was counted only a few times. This sequence joins TRBV6-1 and TRBJ2-2; maybe TRBD2 (7 bases). The CDR3 extends over 17 amino acids. The V gene lost 2 bases and the J gene lost 4 bases, with 17 bases spanning the gap. Germline CDR1 and CDR2: MNHNS and SASEGT. This chain's CDR3 is CASSEWSGGIATGELFF. DNA of the CDR3: TGTGCCAGCAGTGAATGGTCGGGGGGCATAGCCACCGGGGAGCTGTTTTTT.

The genes are TRBV6-6 and TRBJ1-5; 7 bases line up with TRBD1. The V gene's germline CDR1 is MNHNY and CDR2 SVGAGI (reference sequence). The CDR3 has 12 amino acids. Germline trimming cut 4 bases from V and 6 bases from J; bases unmatched to any gene: 0. CDR3 bases: TGTGCCAGCAGTTCAGGGGGTCAGCCCCAGCATTTT. Its protein product is CASSSGGQPQHF.

The chain joins TRBV11-2 to TRBJ2-7; 9 bases match TRBD1. Germline lookup yields CDR1 SGHAT and CDR2 FQNNGV. The CDR3 runs to 17 residues. The ends lost 0 bases at V and 4 bases at J; junction bases unmatched: 10. The DNA for the CDR3 is TGTGCCAGCAGCTTAGATCGCCCGGGACAGGGTGTTTACGAGCAGTACTTC. Its translation is CASSLDRPGQGVYEQYF.

A few counts support this clone. The genes are TRBV6-5 and TRBJ2-1, with 11 bases aligning to TRBD2. The CDR3 runs 15 residues. The germline V gene encodes CDR1 MNHEY and CDR2 SVGAGI. Trimming at V came to 7 bases and at J to 4 bases, leaving 6 bases not matched to a gene. The CDR3 sequence: CASIPTSGSYNEQFF. The CDR3 bases are TGTGCCAGCATCCCTACTAGCGGGAGTTACAATGAGCAGTTCTTC.

V gene TRBV28 combines with J gene TRBJ2-2, with TRBD2 matching over 8 bases. Trimming took 2 bases from V and 11 from J; bases not matched to a gene: 7. This CDR3 has 14 amino acids. Germline CDR1 reads MDHEN; CDR2 reads SYDVKM. The CDR3 is CASSLTREGGELFF. The CDR3 nucleotides read TGTGCCAGCAGTTTAACTCGGGAGGGAGGAGAGCTGTTTTTT.

This clone was seen a handful of times. The CDR3 sequence: CASSSGTRIREQFF. The CDR3 nucleotides read TGTGCCAGCAGCTCAGGGACTAGAATTCGTGAGCAGTTCTTC. The rearrangement joins TRBV6-6 to TRBJ2-1; 8 nucleotides line up with TRBD2. This CDR3 is 14 amino acids long. With 6 bases clipped from V and 9 bases from J, the junction kept 10 bases outside the gene matches. Germline-derived CDR1 and CDR2 are MNHNY and SVGAGI (reference sequence).

This rearrangement joins TRBV7-3 to TRBJ1-1, with 7 nucleotides matching TRBD1. This CDR3 spans 13 amino acids. V shed 5 bases and J 3 bases; nucleotides not matched to a gene: 3. Germline V gene lookup returns CDR1 SGHTA and CDR2 FQGTGA. The CDR3 reads CASSLDRDTEAFF. CDR3 bases: TGTGCCAGCAGCCTCGACAGGGACACTGAAGCTTTCTTT.

The chain has TRBV3-1 (or the pseudogene TRBV3-2) and TRBJ2-3; 15 bases fit TRBD2. Losses at the gene ends were 2 bases for V and 1 base for J; bases not matched to a gene: 13. Germline V gene sequence: CDR1 LGHDT, CDR2 YNNKEL (reference sequence). The CDR3 has 21 residues. CDR3 in amino acids: CASSQTHRTSGRARGTDTQYF. The CDR3, as DNA: TGTGCCAGCAGCCAAACCCACCGGACTAGCGGGAGGGCCCGAGGCACAGATACGCAGTATTTT.

The CDR3 DNA sequence: TGTGCCAGCAGCTTAGGCACGGGGGATCAGCCCCAGCATTTT. Protein: CASSLGTGDQPQHF. The chain employs TRBV7-6 and TRBJ1-5; tentative D call: TRBD1 (5 bases). Germline V gives CDR1 SGHVS, CDR2 FNYEAQ. CDR3 length: 14 residues. V was shortened by 1 base and J by 5 bases, with 9 bases between the two germline ends.

This clone has more than one count but fewer than ten. In DNA, the CDR3 is TGTGCCAGCAGTTACTCGACAGGGGGTGGCTATGAGCAGTTCTTC. This gives the protein CASSYSTGGGYEQFF. The chain joins TRBV6-2 or TRBV6-3 to TRBJ2-1; 9 positions agree with TRBD1. The V gene's germline CDR1 is MNHEY and CDR2 SVGEGT. The J segment lost 8 bases and the V segment lost 0 bases, leaving 5 bases of the junction unmatched. The CDR3 extends over 15 amino acids.

This clone has a single count. The chain recombines TRBV7-9 with TRBJ1-1; D gene unclear. The V end lost 3 bases, the J end lost 2 bases, and 4 bases lay between the germline ends. The germline gives CDR1 SEHNR, CDR2 FQNEAQ (reference sequence). There are 12 residues in the CDR3. CDR3 nucleotides: TGTGCCAGCAGCTTGAGTAACACTGAAGCTTTCTTT. Its translation is CASSLSNTEAFF.

This clone was detected once. This chain connects TRBV30 to TRBJ2-2; tentatively, D is TRBD1 (6 bases). The CDR3 sequence is 16 residues long. Per the germline V gene, CDR1 is GTSNPN and CDR2 is SVGIG (reference sequence). The V end lost 4 bases, the J end lost 0 bases, and 15 bases lay between the germline ends. The CDR3 DNA follows: TGTGCCTGGAATAAGAGGGGGTTGTCGAACACCGGGGAGCTGTTTTTT. Translating it yields CAWNKRGLSNTGELFF.

This rearrangement joins TRBV14 to TRBJ2-7; TRBD1 might be the D (6 bases). V shed 6 bases and J shed 1 base, with 13 bases lying between them. The CDR3 is 14 amino acids. Germline values: CDR1 SGHDN, CDR2 FVKESK. CDR3 region: CASRRTELSYEQYF. Written as DNA, the CDR3 is TGTGCCAGCAGGCGGACAGAACTTTCCTACGAGCAGTACTTC.

The chain joins TRBV7-3 to TRBJ2-1; TRBD2 matches 8 bases. Unmatched junction bases numbered 3, after V lost 5 bases and J lost 0 bases. The germline CDR1 and CDR2 sequences are SGHTA and FQGTGA. This CDR3 is 15 amino acids long. The CDR3 reads CASSQLAASYNEQFF. The CDR3 nucleotides read TGTGCCAGCAGCCAACTAGCGGCCTCCTACAATGAGCAGTTCTTC.

The rearrangement joins TRBV29-1 to TRBJ1-1; D might be TRBD1 (6 bases). Deletions cut 3 bases from V and 0 bases from J, with 8 bases between. The CDR3 has 13 residues. Germline V gene sequence: CDR1 SQVTM, CDR2 ANQGSEA. Here the CDR3 DNA reads TGCAGCGTTGACAGGGGTGTGAACACTGAAGCTTTCTTT. It codes for CSVDRGVNTEAFF.

The V call is TRBV4-2, the J call TRBJ1-1; 7 bases are a match to TRBD1. Germline CDR1 reads LGHNA; CDR2 reads YNFKEQ. The CDR3 spans 14 residues. V trimming: 3 bases; J trimming: 2 bases; junction bases outside the gene matches: 3. CDR3 sequence reads: CASSQGQLNTEAFF. In DNA form, the CDR3 reads TGTGCCAGCAGCCAGGGACAGCTCAACACTGAAGCTTTCTTT.

V gene TRBV6-5 combines with J gene TRBJ1-2; no clear D gene. Germline CDR1 is MNHEY and CDR2 is SVGAGI. V was clipped by 2 bases and J by 5 bases, with 12 bases between them. The CDR3 is 14 amino acids. The chain's CDR3 is CASSYQLDSYGYTF. The CDR3, as DNA: TGTGCCAGCAGTTACCAGCTCGACTCTTATGGCTACACCTTC.

The chain carries TRBV5-4 and TRBJ2-3; 9 positions agree with TRBD1. The CDR3 runs 15 residues. J gave up 4 bases and V 2 bases, and 5 bases lay outside the gene matches. The germline CDR1 and CDR2 sequences are SGHNT and YYREEE (reference sequence). The chain's CDR3 is CASSFGTGWSDTQYF. In DNA form, the CDR3 reads TGTGCCAGCAGCTTTGGGACAGGGTGGTCAGATACGCAGTATTTT. The whole variable domain, filled in from reference TRBV5-4 and TRBJ2-3, reads ETGVTQSPTHLIKTRGQQVTLRCSSQSGHNTVSWYQQALGQGPQFIFQYYREEENGRGNFPPRFSGLQFPNYSSELNVNALELDDSALYLCASSFGTGWSDTQYFGPGTRLTVL.

This clone occurred once. J is TRBJ1-4 and V is TRBV28, with TRBD1 as a possible D gene (5 bases). The V and J ends lost 6 bases and 0 bases respectively, with 11 bases between them. The CDR3 is made up of 15 amino acids. CDR1 is MDHEN, CDR2 SYDVKM, per germline. The CDR3 coding sequence is TGTGCCAGCAGGTCGGGGACTGCAACTAATGAAAAACTGTTTTTT. It specifies CASRSGTATNEKLFF.

This clone was seen more than once but under ten times. The gene calls are TRBV6-4 and TRBJ2-1; 8 bases fit TRBD2. CDR3 length equals 15 residues. Germline V lookup: CDR1 MRHNA, CDR2 SNTAGT. V shed 0 bases and J 10 bases; nucleotides not matched to a gene: 8. The CDR3: CASSDSSGDSAEQFF. CDR3 DNA: TGTGCCAGCAGTGACTCTAGCGGGGACTCGGCAGAGCAGTTCTTC.

V gene TRBV7-9 combines with J gene TRBJ1-5; TRBD1 matches at 7 bases. V shed 5 bases and J 2 bases; nucleotides not matched to a gene: 6. The CDR3 extends over 15 amino acids. The germline V gene encodes CDR1 SEHNR and CDR2 FQNEAQ (reference sequence). The CDR3 spells CASSKGAGGNQPQHF. The CDR3 bases are TGTGCCAGCAGCAAGGGGGCTGGGGGCAATCAGCCCCAGCATTTT.

There are many counts of this clone. The V call is TRBV6-5, the J call TRBJ2-7; 7 bases line up with TRBD1. J gave up 0 bases and V 8 bases, and 1 base lay outside the gene matches. CDR3 size: 12 residues. Looked up from germline, CDR1 is MNHEY and CDR2 is SVGAGI. CDR3 in amino acids: CASRDSSYEQYF. The CDR3 DNA follows: TGTGCCAGCCGGGACAGCTCCTACGAGCAGTACTTC.

J is TRBJ2-3 and V is TRBV27; 13 bases fit TRBD2. Germline assignment: CDR1 MNHEY and CDR2 SMNVEV (reference sequence). The junction had 12 bases not matched to a gene; V was cut back by 0 bases and J by 0 bases. This CDR3 comprises 21 residues. The CDR3 loop is CASSLSRGTSGEDTSTDTQYF. CDR3 in DNA: TGTGCCAGCAGTTTATCACGGGGGACTAGCGGGGAAGACACTAGCACAGATACGCAGTATTTT.

The chain combines TRBV4-2 with TRBJ1-2, with TRBD1 as a possible D gene (5 bases). The CDR3 runs to 13 residues. Germline CDR1 LGHNA, CDR2 YNFKEQ. Trimming shortened V by 0 bases and J by 4 bases, and 6 bases separated the two germline ends. Here the CDR3 DNA reads TGTGCCAGCAGCCAAGAGGGGGGCTATGGCTACACCTTC. Its protein product is CASSQEGGYGYTF.

The chain recombines TRBV6-6 with TRBJ2-7, with 7 bases matching TRBD2. Germline V CDR1 and CDR2: MNHNY, SVGAGI (reference sequence). V lost 5 bases to trimming and J lost 6 bases; unmatched junction nucleotides: 4. The CDR3 is 12 residues long. This chain's CDR3 is CASSGGDLEQYF. The CDR3 DNA reads as TGTGCCAGCAGTGGGGGGGACCTCGAGCAGTACTTC.

This sequence joins TRBV6-5 and TRBJ2-7; 7 bases agree with TRBD1. The ends lost 6 bases at V and 0 bases at J; junction bases unmatched: 8. The CDR3 length is 15 residues. The germline V gene has CDR1 MNHEY and CDR2 SVGAGI. The CDR3 is CASRNRGDGSYEQYF. The CDR3 DNA reads TGTGCCAGCAGAAACAGGGGAGATGGCTCCTACGAGCAGTACTTC.

This chain uses TRBV30 with TRBJ2-1, with no clear D. The CDR3 totals 12 residues. Germline CDR1 reads GTSNPN; CDR2 reads SVGIG (reference sequence). V lost 3 bases and J 5 bases, leaving 8 bases between the germline ends. The DNA for the CDR3 is TGTGCCTGGAGGGCCAATGACAATGAGCAGTTCTTC. It yields the protein CAWRANDNEQFF.

The V and J genes are TRBV4-1 and TRBJ2-7; 10 bases align to TRBD2. This CDR3 has 17 residues. Germline CDR1 is MGHRA and CDR2 is YSYEKL. J lost 2 bases, V lost 0 bases, and 7 bases had no gene match. This chain's CDR3 is CASSQDRASGGTYEQYF. The CDR3 DNA reads as TGCGCCAGCAGCCAAGATCGGGCTAGCGGGGGTACCTACGAGCAGTACTTC.